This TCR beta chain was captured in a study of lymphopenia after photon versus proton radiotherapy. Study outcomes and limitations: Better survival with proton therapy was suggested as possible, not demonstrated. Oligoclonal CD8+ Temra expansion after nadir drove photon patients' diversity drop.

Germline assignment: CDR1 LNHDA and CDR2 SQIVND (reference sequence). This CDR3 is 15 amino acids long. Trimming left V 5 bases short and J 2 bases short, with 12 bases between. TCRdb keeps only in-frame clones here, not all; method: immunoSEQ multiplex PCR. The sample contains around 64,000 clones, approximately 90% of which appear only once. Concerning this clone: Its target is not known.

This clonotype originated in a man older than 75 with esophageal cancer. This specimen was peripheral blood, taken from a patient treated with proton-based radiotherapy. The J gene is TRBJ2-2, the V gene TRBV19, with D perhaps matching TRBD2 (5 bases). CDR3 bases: TGTGCCAGTAGTGGAGGAGCGGATAACACCGGGGAGCTGTTTTTT. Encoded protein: CASSGGADNTGELFF. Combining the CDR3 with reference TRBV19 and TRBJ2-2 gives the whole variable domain DGGITQSPKYLFRKEGQNVTLSCEQNLNHDAMYWYRQDPGQGLRLIYYSQIVNDFQKGDIAEGYSVSREKKESFPLTVTSAQKNPTAFYLCASSGGADNTGELFFGEGSRLTVL.